This T cell receptor beta chain came from a study of memory CD4+ T cells and cytomegalovirus serostatus. The sort gate was single viable CD3+CD4+CD8-CD45RO+ cells for memory CD4+ T cells. Generated by immunoSEQ multiplex PCR, the TCRdb table keeps only in-frame clones and is missing some. The table includes around 99,000 clones, about 80% detected once. Germline-derived CDR1 and CDR2 are MGHDK and SYGVNS. The CDR3 runs to 13 residues. V lost 4 bases and J lost 3; bases outside the gene matches: 0. This rearrangement joins TRBV25-1 to TRBJ2-3; 8 nucleotides align to TRBD1. Material for sequencing was memory CD4+ T cells from blood. The origin of this receptor is an adult in good health and CMV-seropositive. The CDR3 spells CASSGTGTDTQYF. The CDR3 DNA sequence: TGTGCCAGCAGTGGGACAGGGACAGATACGCAGTATTTT.